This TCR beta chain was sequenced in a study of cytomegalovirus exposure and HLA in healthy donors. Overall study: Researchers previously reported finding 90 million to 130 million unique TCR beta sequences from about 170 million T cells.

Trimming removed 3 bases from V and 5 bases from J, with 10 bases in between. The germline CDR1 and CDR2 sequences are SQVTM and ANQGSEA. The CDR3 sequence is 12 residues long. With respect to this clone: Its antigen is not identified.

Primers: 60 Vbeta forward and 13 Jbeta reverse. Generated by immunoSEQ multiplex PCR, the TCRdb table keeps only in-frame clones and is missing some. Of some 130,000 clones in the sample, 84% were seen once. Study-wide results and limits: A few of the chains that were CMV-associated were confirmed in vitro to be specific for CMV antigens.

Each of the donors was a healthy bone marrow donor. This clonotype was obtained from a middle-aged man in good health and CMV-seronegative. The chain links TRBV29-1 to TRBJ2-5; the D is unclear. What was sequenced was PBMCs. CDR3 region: CSVDGPWETQYF. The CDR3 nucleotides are TGCAGCGTTGACGGTCCCTGGGAGACCCAGTACTTC.